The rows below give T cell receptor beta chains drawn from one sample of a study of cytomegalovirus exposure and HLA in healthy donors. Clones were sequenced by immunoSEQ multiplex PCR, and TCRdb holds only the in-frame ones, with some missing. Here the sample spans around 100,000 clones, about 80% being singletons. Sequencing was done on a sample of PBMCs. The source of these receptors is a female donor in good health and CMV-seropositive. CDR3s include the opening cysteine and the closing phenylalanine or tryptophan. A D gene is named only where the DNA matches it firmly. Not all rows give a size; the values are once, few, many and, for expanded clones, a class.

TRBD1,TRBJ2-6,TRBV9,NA,CASSGAGGAIGANVLTF,TGTGCCAGCTCGGGAGCAGGGGGCGCGATCGGGGCCAACGTCCTGACTTTC
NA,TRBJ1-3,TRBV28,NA,CASSPPFEGSGNTIYF,TGTGCCAGCAGTCCTCCTTTTGAGGGCTCTGGAAACACCATATATTTT
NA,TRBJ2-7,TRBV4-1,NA,CASSHGDSRATYEQYF,TGCGCCAGCAGCCATGGGGACTCCCGGGCGACCTACGAGCAGTACTTC
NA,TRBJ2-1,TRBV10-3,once,CAMRGGVFDNEQFF,TGTGCCATGCGAGGGGGGGTCTTTGACAATGAGCAGTTCTTC
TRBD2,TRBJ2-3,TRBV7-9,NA,CASSRLAGGSTQYF,TGTGCCAGCAGCAGACTAGCGGGAGGGTCTACGCAGTATTTT
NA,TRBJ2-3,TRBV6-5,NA,CASSYFAGARGNTQYF,TGTGCCAGCAGTTACTTTGCTGGCGCCAGAGGAAATACGCAGTATTTT
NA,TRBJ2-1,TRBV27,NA,CASSFGNEQFF,TGTGCCAGCAGTTTCGGCAATGAGCAGTTCTTC
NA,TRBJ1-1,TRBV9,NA,CASSEGLGNTEAFF,TGTGCCAGCAGCGAGGGGCTGGGGAACACTGAAGCTTTCTTT
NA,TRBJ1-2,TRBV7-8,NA,CASSLGQDYGYTF,TGTGCCAGCAGCCTGGGACAAGACTATGGCTACACCTTC
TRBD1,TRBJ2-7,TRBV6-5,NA,CASSYDRVAYEQYF,TGTGCCAGCAGCTACGACAGGGTTGCCTACGAGCAGTACTTC
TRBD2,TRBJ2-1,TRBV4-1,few,CASSQARTSSVAEQFF,TGCGCCAGCAGCCAAGCACGGACTAGTTCTGTTGCTGAGCAGTTCTTC
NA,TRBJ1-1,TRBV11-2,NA,CASSLVRTNTEAFF,TGTGCCAGCAGCTTAGTCAGAACGAACACTGAAGCTTTCTTT
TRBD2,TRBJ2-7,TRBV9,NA,CASSGNPGTSAYEQYF,TGTGCCAGCAGCGGAAACCCCGGGACTAGCGCCTACGAGCAGTACTTC
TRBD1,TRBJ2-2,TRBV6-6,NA,CASSIRQGDGELFF,TGTGCCAGCTCCATACGACAGGGAGACGGGGAGCTGTTTTTT
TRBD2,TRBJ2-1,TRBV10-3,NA,CAISESLAVNEQFF,TGTGCCATCAGTGAGTCGCTAGCGGTGAATGAGCAGTTCTTC
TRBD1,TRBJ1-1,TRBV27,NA,CASSLIPSRTGEGAFF,TGTGCCAGCAGTTTAATCCCCTCCCGGACAGGGGAAGGCGCTTTCTTT
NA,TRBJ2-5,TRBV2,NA,CASSGGTGMGLETQYF,TGTGCCAGCAGTGGGGGAACAGGGATGGGGTTGGAGACCCAGTACTTC
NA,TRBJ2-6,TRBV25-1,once,CASSEYRAGANVLTF,TGTGCCAGCAGTGAATACAGGGCTGGGGCCAACGTCCTGACTTTC
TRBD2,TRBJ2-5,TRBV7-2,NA,CASLNSGGVEYF,TGTGCCAGCCTAAATAGCGGGGGGGTAGAGTACTTC
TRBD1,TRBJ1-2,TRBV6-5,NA,CASSRTGDGYTF,TGTGCCAGCAGCAGGACAGGGGATGGCTACACCTTC
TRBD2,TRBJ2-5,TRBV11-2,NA,CASSLLAGGKETQYF,TGTGCCAGCAGCTTACTAGCGGGGGGTAAGGAGACCCAGTACTTC
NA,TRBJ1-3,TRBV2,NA,CASSVVQGTGNTIYF,TGTGCCAGCAGTGTAGTTCAGGGTACTGGAAACACCATATATTTT
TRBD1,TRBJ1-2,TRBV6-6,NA,CASSLDRGSGYTF,TGTGCCAGCAGCCTAGACAGGGGATCGGGCTACACCTTC
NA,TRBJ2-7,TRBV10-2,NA,CASSESIVREQYF,TGCGCCAGCAGTGAGTCGATCGTCAGAGAGCAGTACTTC
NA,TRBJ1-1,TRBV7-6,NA,CASSFARGTTEAFF,TGTGCCAGCAGCTTCGCCCGCGGGACTACTGAAGCTTTCTTT
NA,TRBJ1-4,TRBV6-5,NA,CASSYSNRAEKLFF,TGTGCCAGCAGTTACTCGAACAGGGCTGAAAAACTGTTTTTT
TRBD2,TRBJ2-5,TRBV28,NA,CASSLAGGGQETQYF,TGTGCCAGCAGTTTAGCGGGGGGGGGCCAAGAGACCCAGTACTTC
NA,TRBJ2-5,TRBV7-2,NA,CASSFLRPDEQETQYF,TGTGCCAGCAGCTTCCTACGGCCCGATGAACAGGAGACCCAGTACTTC
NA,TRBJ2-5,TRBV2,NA,CASSGDRVETQYF,TGTGCCAGCAGTGGAGACCGGGTTGAGACCCAGTACTTC
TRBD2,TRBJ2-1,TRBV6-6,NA,CASTILAGGGWQFF,TGTGCCAGCACCATACTAGCGGGAGGAGGATGGCAGTTCTTC
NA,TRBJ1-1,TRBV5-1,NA,CASSSRTAMNTEAFF,TGCGCCAGCAGCTCCCGGACAGCAATGAACACTGAAGCTTTCTTT
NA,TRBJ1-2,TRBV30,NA,CAWSSVEFGYTF,TGTGCCTGGAGTAGCGTGGAGTTCGGCTACACCTTC
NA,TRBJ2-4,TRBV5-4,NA,CASSEPPPGENIQYF,TGTGCCAGCAGCGAACCCCCTCCGGGAGAAAACATTCAGTACTTC
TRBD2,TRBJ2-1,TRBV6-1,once,CASRGGGASYNEQFF,TGTGCCAGCAGGGGCGGGGGGGCCTCCTACAATGAGCAGTTCTTC
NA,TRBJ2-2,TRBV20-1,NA,CSASSTGELFF,TGCAGTGCTAGTTCGACCGGGGAGCTGTTTTTT
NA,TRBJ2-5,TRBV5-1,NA,CASSLPQPQELQVHLETQYF,TGCGCCAGCAGCTTGCCTCAACCTCAGGAACTTCAGGTACACCTAGAGACCCAGTACTTC
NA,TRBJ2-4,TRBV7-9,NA,CASSFPAGEGIGNIQYF,TGTGCCAGCAGCTTCCCCGCAGGGGAAGGCATAGGAAACATTCAGTACTTC
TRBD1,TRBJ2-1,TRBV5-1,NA,CASSLTSGTANNEQFF,TGCGCCAGCAGCTTGACCTCCGGGACAGCGAACAATGAGCAGTTCTTC
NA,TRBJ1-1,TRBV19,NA,CASSIAEGLMNTEAFF,TGTGCCAGTAGTATAGCCGAGGGACTAATGAACACTGAAGCTTTCTTT
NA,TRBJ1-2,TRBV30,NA,CAWSVLLGEGYGYPF,TGTGCCTGGAGTGTACTGTTGGGGGAGGGCTATGGCTACCCCTTC
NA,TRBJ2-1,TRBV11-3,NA,CASSSGGVGNPNEQFF,TGTGCCAGCAGCTCAGGCGGGGTGGGTAACCCAAATGAGCAGTTCTTC
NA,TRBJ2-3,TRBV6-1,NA,CASRIYLRGTDTQYF,TGTGCCAGCAGAATATACCTTCGGGGCACAGATACGCAGTATTTT
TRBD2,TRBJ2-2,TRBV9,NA,CASSISGTHTGELFF,TGTGCCAGCAGCATAAGCGGGACCCACACCGGGGAGCTGTTTTTT
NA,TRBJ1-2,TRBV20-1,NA,CSATTVYGYTF,TGCAGTGCTACGACAGTCTATGGCTACACCTTC
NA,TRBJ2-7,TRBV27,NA,CASSTQTGSITYEQYF,TGTGCCAGCAGTACCCAAACAGGGTCTATAACCTACGAGCAGTACTTC
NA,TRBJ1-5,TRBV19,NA,CASSPLTLPQHF,TGTGCCAGTAGTCCCCTGACATTGCCCCAGCATTTT
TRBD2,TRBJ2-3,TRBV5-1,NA,CASSYVAGGRTDTQYF,TGCGCCAGCAGCTACGTAGCGGGGGGCCGCACAGATACGCAGTATTTT
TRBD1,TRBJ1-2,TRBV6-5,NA,CASYRGLDGYTF,TGTGCCAGTTACAGGGGGCTGGATGGCTACACCTTC
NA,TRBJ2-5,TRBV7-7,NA,CASSSEVQETQYF,TGTGCCAGCAGCTCGGAGGTCCAAGAGACCCAGTACTTC
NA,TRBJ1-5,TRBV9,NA,CASSAAGVHQPQHF,TGTGCCAGCAGCGCTGCAGGGGTTCATCAGCCCCAGCATTTT
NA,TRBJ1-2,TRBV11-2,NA,CASSQRGADLFGYTF,TGTGCCAGCAGCCAACGTGGGGCAGACCTTTTTGGCTACACCTTC
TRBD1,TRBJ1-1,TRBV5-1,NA,CASSSLVVRDRGGTEAFF,TGCGCCAGCAGCTCGTTGGTGGTAAGGGACAGGGGAGGAACTGAAGCTTTCTTT
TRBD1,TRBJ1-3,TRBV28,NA,CASSTIGTDSGNTIYF,TGTGCCAGCAGTACTATTGGGACAGACTCTGGAAACACCATATATTTT